This TCR beta chain was obtained from a study of PD-1 blockade in mismatch repair-deficient tumors. Findings and caveats of the study: Tumor-resident clones, often absent from pretreatment blood, expanded after pembrolizumab and then contracted.

This clone was seen a few times. Its antigen is unknown. This CDR3 has 12 residues. Germline V gene lookup returns CDR1 WNHNN and CDR2 SYGVQD (reference sequence). V was cut by 2 bases and J by 4 bases, with 6 bases left in between. Measured with immunoSEQ multiplex PCR; TCRdb has only the in-frame clones, and not every one. The sample yields tens of thousands of clones, 88% seen once. PCR or immunohistochemistry showed mismatch repair deficiency in every enrolled patient. The TCR-sequenced patients were a few responders to pembrolizumab. The chain joins TRBV10-1 to TRBJ2-7, with no clear D. This material consisted of peripheral blood, taken 52 weeks after starting pembrolizumab. This TCR was sampled from an adult with mismatch repair-deficient cancer. CDR3 residues: CASSERVYEQYF. In nucleotides, the CDR3 is TGCGCCAGCAGTGAGAGAGTATACGAGCAGTACTTC.